This TCR beta chain emerged from a study of blood T cells in healthy people across ages. A second 7 to 11 cycle PCR used barcoded and J-beta primers. Each CDR3 protein is one row after TCRdb ran MiXCR on the 5' RACE reads. The data show fewer than 1,200,000 distinct CDR3 sequences, almost 25% seen once. Unmatched junction bases numbered 10, after V lost 5 bases and J lost 4 bases. This CDR3 is built from 15 residues. These same data were also listed under a study on T cells of mothers and their children.

This rearrangement joins TRBV12-3 or TRBV12-4 to TRBJ2-5; 7 bases align to TRBD2. The TCR originated in a girl aged 2 to 10 in good health. The specimen was blood. As DNA, the CDR3 is TGTGCCAGCAGTGTTGGGACTACGCCATCAGAGACCCAGTACTTC. The encoded protein is CASSVGTTPSETQYF.